Below are 10 T cell receptor beta chains sequenced from a single sample in a study of T cell changes during pregnancy in multiple sclerosis. TCRdb keeps only in-frame clones here, not all; method: immunoSEQ multiplex PCR. This table holds about 38,000 clones, about nine tenths found once. The sample was CD8+ T cells from peripheral blood mononuclear cells, taken in the second trimester of pregnancy. These receptor sequences come from a female donor with multiple sclerosis, enrolled in a pregnancy study.

This clone turned up a few times. The chain uses TRBV30 and TRBJ2-1, with 11 bases aligning to TRBD2. The germline gives CDR1 GTSNPN, CDR2 SVGIG (reference sequence). After removal of 1 base from V and 4 bases from J, the junction contained 6 bases not matched to a gene. The CDR3 spans 16 residues. The DNA of the CDR3 is TGTGCCTGGAGTGAGGGGACTAGCGGAATTTACAATGAGCAGTTCTTC. The encoded protein is CAWSEGTSGIYNEQFF.

The genes are TRBV5-1 and TRBJ1-2; 10 nucleotides line up with TRBD1. The CDR3 consists of 15 residues. CDR1 is SGHRS, CDR2 YFSETQ, per germline. The junction had 9 bases not matched to a gene; V was cut back by 4 bases and J by 6 bases. The CDR3 is CASSGGQGNVHGYTF. DNA of the CDR3: TGCGCCAGCAGCGGGGGACAGGGGAATGTCCATGGCTACACCTTC.

The chain carries TRBV6-5 and TRBJ2-7; tentative D call: TRBD1 (6 bases). The germline V gene encodes CDR1 MNHEY and CDR2 SVGAGI. Trimming cost V 7 bases and J 2 bases, with 15 bases left between them. The CDR3 is 14 residues long. CDR3 coding DNA: TGTGCCAGCACCAAACAGGGATTCCCCTACGAGCAGTACTTC. The encoded protein is CASTKQGFPYEQYF.

This chain joins TRBV7-8 and TRBJ2-3, with 10 bases fitting TRBD2. J lost 9 bases, V lost 2 bases, and 8 bases had no gene match. This CDR3 comprises 15 residues. Germline loops: CDR1 SGHVS, CDR2 FQNEAQ. The CDR3 is CASSLLEAGGDTQYF. CDR3 in DNA: TGTGCCAGCAGCTTATTAGAAGCGGGAGGGGACACGCAGTATTTT.

The rearrangement joins TRBV9 to TRBJ2-2, with 14 bases fitting TRBD2. The CDR3 has 20 amino acids. The V segment lost 0 bases and the J segment 6 bases; nucleotides outside the gene matches: 13. Germline assignment: CDR1 SGDLS and CDR2 YYNGEE. CDR3 sequence (DNA): TGTGCCAGCAGCGTAGAATCTACGGGGACTAGCGGGAGAAACCCCGGGGAGCTGTTTTTT. Translated, it gives CASSVESTGTSGRNPGELFF.

V and J are TRBV5-6 and TRBJ2-5, with D possibly matching TRBD1 (5 bases). Judging by the DNA end, TRBJ2-7 fits better; the J call may be wrong. Germline V CDR1 and CDR2: SGHDT, YYEEEE. This CDR3 is built from 13 residues. This CDR3 is CASSLWQGNEQYF. CDR3 DNA: TGTGCCAGCAGCTTGTGGCAGGGCAACGAGCAGTACTTC.

The V and J genes are TRBV5-6 and TRBJ1-2; maybe TRBD1 (6 bases). V lost 0 bases, J lost 1 base, and 13 bases lay in between. Germline lookup yields CDR1 SGHDT and CDR2 YYEEEE. The CDR3 is 16 residues long. The DNA of the CDR3 is TGTGCCAGCAGCTTGGCCGGACAGAGCAATAACTATGGCTACACCTTC. Protein: CASSLAGQSNNYGYTF.

The gene calls are TRBV6-5 and TRBJ1-5; D is uncertain. CDR1 MNHEY and CDR2 SVGAGI come from the germline V gene. Trimming shortened V by 0 bases and J by 5 bases, and 11 bases separated the two germline ends. The CDR3 consists of 15 residues. The DNA for the CDR3 is TGTGCCAGCAGTTACTCGGCCCAACCCGATCAGCCCCAGCATTTT. Amino acids: CASSYSAQPDQPQHF.

The chain joins TRBV6-1 to TRBJ2-2; a possible D gene is TRBD2 (6 bases). The germline V gene encodes CDR1 MNHNS and CDR2 SASEGT. This CDR3 is built from 13 residues. V was clipped by 7 bases and J by 5 bases, with 11 bases between them. CDR3 sequence reads: CASTLGGTGELFF. In DNA form, the CDR3 reads TGTGCCAGCACCCTTGGGGGGACCGGGGAGCTGTTTTTT.

J is TRBJ1-1 and V is TRBV7-9; D is ambiguous. Between the trimmed V and J ends, which lost 2 bases and 2 bases, there was a span of 15 bases. The CDR3 spans 16 residues. Germline loops: CDR1 SEHNR, CDR2 FQNEAQ (reference sequence). CDR3 amino acids: CASSLSDKVPNTEAFF. In DNA, the CDR3 is TGTGCCAGCAGCTTATCCGACAAGGTCCCAAACACTGAAGCTTTCTTT.